This TCR beta chain stems from a study of cytomegalovirus exposure and HLA in healthy donors. The CDR3 sequence is 13 residues long. The germline gives CDR1 SSHAT, CDR2 FNYEAQ (reference sequence). Note on this clone: Its antigen is not identified. Germline and junction disagree at one end, which may indicate a read error.

This PCR relied on a set of 60 Vbeta primers and 13 Jbeta primers. The authors' processing: In a later analysis, 80 million or so unique TCR beta chains included roughly 11 million shared by two or more donors. TCRdb's copy holds only in-frame clones and misses some; the assay was immunoSEQ multiplex PCR. V and J calls and clone size are as listed in that table; D and trimming were resolved from the DNA. The top ten clones hold roughly 3.8% of a sample with approximately 93,000 clones, 60% to 80% of them seen once. General observations from the study: Among TCR beta chains, those listed as cytomegalovirus-associated numbered under 200. Per a prior analysis, the majority of TCR beta V segments were productive roughly 87% or roughly 30% of the time.

The sequence was collected from a woman between 35 and 50 years old in good health and CMV-seronegative. This chain links TRBV7-7 with TRBJ1-5, with TRBD1 identical over 8 bases. The sequenced material came from PBMCs. The CDR3 is CASSPDRDQPQHF. As DNA, the CDR3 is TGTGCTAGCAGCCCGGACAGGGATCAGCCCCAGCATTTT.